This TCR beta chain derives from a study of molecular identifiers for immune sequencing clone quantification. Study results and limitations: In CMV-specific effectors, clones above 20 copies held over 99% of molecules; naive, under 1%. Detecting spiked Jurkat TCR RNA from one cell among approximately 1 million naive cells was reportedly possible.

V lost 0 bases, J lost 4 bases, and 12 bases lay in between. This CDR3 comprises 15 residues. In germline, CDR1 is MGHRA, CDR2 YSYEKL. Naive CD8 T cells were picked out by sorting for CD8+CD4-CCR7+CD45RA+. This clonotype has a handful of counts. Its antigen is not identified. In preparing bulk TCR libraries, previously described methods and listed TCR primers were used. Each CDR3 protein is one row after TCRdb ran MiXCR on the PCR reads. The repertoire consists of about 320,000 distinct CDR3 sequences, with around a fifth occurring once and the leading ten covering roughly 0.8%. The V and J genes are TRBV4-1 and TRBJ2-5; D is ambiguous. Sequenced: naive CD8+ T cells from blood, with Jurkat cell RNA spiked in. Subset: FACS-sorted CD8+CD4-CCR7+CD45RA+ naive T cells. The source is a human donor in good health. Some libraries in this study had Jurkat cell RNA spiked in. CDR3: CASSQDPSRRETQYF. The DNA for the CDR3 is TGCGCCAGCAGCCAAGACCCGAGCCGCCGAGAGACCCAGTACTTC.